These 17 T cell receptor beta chains originate from one sample sequenced in a study of blood T cell repertoires in COVID-19. The repertoire was sequenced with immunoSEQ multiplex PCR; TCRdb's copy has only in-frame clones and lacks some. The sample shows around 270,000 clones, 65% to 85% of them seen only once. The material sequenced was peripheral blood. The receptors stem from a woman between 40 and 50 years old who had recovered from COVID-19.

V is TRBV10-2 and J is TRBJ2-7, with unresolved D. Trimming took off 7 bases at V and 4 bases at J, with 11 bases between the two ends. CDR1 and CDR2 (germline): WSHSY, SAAADI. This CDR3 is built from 12 residues. CDR3 protein: CASTTTDYEQYF. The CDR3 DNA sequence: TGCGCCAGCACAACGACTGATTACGAGCAGTACTTC.

The chain has TRBV5-1 and TRBJ2-2; 14 nucleotides line up with TRBD2. The CDR3 covers 17 residues. CDR1 SGHRS and CDR2 YFSETQ come from the germline V gene. V shed 3 bases, J shed 6 bases, and the junction held 7 bases outside the gene matches. The CDR3 loop reads CASSSSRLAGGPGELFF. CDR3 coding DNA: TGCGCCAGCAGCTCCTCCCGACTAGCGGGGGGGCCCGGGGAGCTGTTTTTT.

V and J are TRBV3-1 (or the pseudogene TRBV3-2) and TRBJ1-4; D remains ambiguous. V lost 3 bases, J lost 5 bases, and 13 bases lay in between. CDR1 and CDR2 from the germline V gene are LGHDT and YNNKEL (reference sequence). The CDR3 consists of 15 residues. CDR3 in amino acids: CASSHRPLGNEKLFF. For the CDR3, the DNA is TGTGCCAGCAGCCATCGCCCCCTCGGGAATGAAAAACTGTTTTTT.

This chain connects TRBV7-9 to TRBJ2-1, with 7 positions matching TRBD2. Germline V lookup: CDR1 SEHNR, CDR2 FQNEAQ (reference sequence). V shed 5 bases, J shed 8 bases, and the junction held 3 bases outside the gene matches. CDR3 length: 12 amino acids. DNA for the CDR3: TGTGCCAGCAGCGGGCGGGGGTATGAGCAGTTCTTC. It specifies CASSGRGYEQFF.

This chain connects TRBV5-5 to TRBJ1-2; D not certain. Trimming removed 3 bases at V and 2 bases at J, with 14 bases between. CDR3 length equals 15 residues. Germline V gene sequence: CDR1 SGHKS, CDR2 YYEKEE (reference sequence). CDR3 sequence (DNA): TGTGCCAGCAGCTCGGACTTCCGGCCCAACTATGGCTACACCTTC. Its translation is CASSSDFRPNYGYTF.

This clone is a singleton in its sample. The V and J genes are TRBV19 and TRBJ2-1, with a tentative D call TRBD1 (7 bases). The CDR3 runs 17 residues. CDR1 LNHDA and CDR2 SQIVND come from the germline V gene (reference sequence). Trimming stripped 6 bases from V and 2 bases from J, with 20 bases between. CDR3 in amino acids: CASRPGQSGGTYNEQFF. The CDR3 region has the DNA TGTGCCAGTAGACCGGGACAGTCCGGCGGGACCTACAATGAGCAGTTCTTC.

The gene calls are TRBV6-5 and TRBJ1-2, with D unresolved. Per germline, CDR1 MNHEY and CDR2 SVGAGI. CDR3 length equals 12 residues. Trimming took 9 bases from V and 4 from J, leaving 12 bases between them. The CDR3 here is CASVEGIYGYTF. Written as DNA, the CDR3 is TGTGCCAGTGTGGAGGGTATCTATGGCTACACCTTC.

The rearrangement uses TRBV2 and TRBJ2-2; D gene unclear. The CDR3 has 15 amino acids. The germline gives CDR1 SNHLY, CDR2 FYNNEI. V was trimmed by 4 bases and J by 1 base, leaving 10 bases between them. The CDR3 region is CASSVWAGNTGELFF. The CDR3 DNA is TGTGCCAGCAGTGTGTGGGCAGGGAACACCGGGGAGCTGTTTTTT.

The V and J genes are TRBV28 and TRBJ2-7, with 7 nucleotides matching TRBD2. This CDR3 is 15 amino acids long. V gave up 5 bases and J gave up 5 bases; unmatched junction bases: 12. From germline, CDR1 is MDHEN and CDR2 SYDVKM. CDR3 in amino acids: CASSPPGLRPHEQYF. CDR3 bases: TGTGCCAGCAGTCCCCCGGGACTAAGGCCCCACGAGCAGTACTTC.

The J gene is TRBJ2-7, the V gene TRBV10-2; tentative D call: TRBD1 (5 bases). The CDR3 is 11 residues long. The V gene lost 2 bases and the J gene lost 7 bases, with 6 bases spanning the gap. From germline, CDR1 is WSHSY and CDR2 SAAADI. CDR3 in DNA: TGCGCCAGCAGTGAGAGGACAGAGCAGTACTTC. Protein sequence: CASSERTEQYF.

The chain carries TRBV4-1 and TRBJ1-5; D is ambiguous. Per germline, CDR1 MGHRA and CDR2 YSYEKL. Trimming took off 2 bases at V and 1 base at J, with 12 bases between the two ends. This CDR3 is 16 amino acids long. The CDR3 loop reads CASSQLLRGSNQPQHF. CDR3 DNA: TGCGCCAGCAGCCAATTACTCAGAGGCAGCAATCAGCCCCAGCATTTT.

The rearrangement links TRBV28 to TRBJ1-1; D is uncertain. Germline-derived CDR1 and CDR2 are MDHEN and SYDVKM. Trimming cost V 1 base and J 4 bases, with 16 bases left between them. There are 16 residues in the CDR3. The CDR3 DNA is TGTGCCAGCAGTTTATTTCCCGGGGATAGTAGCACTGAAGCTTTCTTT. Translated, it gives CASSLFPGDSSTEAFF.

J is TRBJ2-3 and V is TRBV7-9, with no clear D. Germline V lookup: CDR1 SEHNR, CDR2 FQNEAQ (reference sequence). This CDR3 is 15 amino acids long. Deletions cut 3 bases from V and 0 bases from J, with 10 bases between. The CDR3 spells CASSFGRQSTDTQYF. For the CDR3, the DNA is TGTGCCAGCAGCTTTGGGCGCCAAAGCACAGATACGCAGTATTTT.

This clone was detected once. The chain employs TRBV5-1 and TRBJ1-1; no definite D call. The V end was cut by 1 base, the J end by 1 base, with 11 bases between. The CDR3 runs 15 residues. The V gene's germline CDR1 is SGHRS and CDR2 YFSETQ. The CDR3 loop reads CASSLRGHTNTEAFF. CDR3 DNA sequence: TGCGCCAGCAGCTTGAGAGGCCACACGAACACTGAAGCTTTCTTT.

The gene calls are TRBV20-1 and TRBJ2-7; possible D gene TRBD1, 6 bases. The CDR3 sequence is 14 residues long. V was clipped by 3 bases and J by 6 bases, with 18 bases between them. From germline, CDR1 is DFQATT and CDR2 SNEGSKA (reference sequence). This chain's CDR3 is CSASTGFGFAEQYF. As DNA, the CDR3 is TGCAGTGCTAGTACAGGGTTTGGTTTTGCCGAGCAGTACTTC.

This chain uses TRBV30 with TRBJ1-4; D gene unclear. Germline V gene data show CDR1 as GTSNPN and CDR2 as SVGIG (reference sequence). The CDR3 runs 11 residues. V was shortened by 0 bases and J by 8 bases, with 4 bases between the two germline ends. CDR3 residues: CAWSVQEKLFF. DNA of the CDR3: TGTGCCTGGAGTGTACAAGAAAAACTGTTTTTT.

The V gene is TRBV30, the J gene TRBJ2-3; 8 bases align to TRBD1. This CDR3 is 16 amino acids long. Germline V CDR1 and CDR2: GTSNPN, SVGIG (reference sequence). V lost 2 bases to trimming and J lost 2 bases; unmatched junction nucleotides: 9. The CDR3 loop is CAWSLLRDRNTDTQYF. Here the CDR3 DNA reads TGTGCCTGGAGTCTTCTCAGGGACAGGAACACAGATACGCAGTATTTT.